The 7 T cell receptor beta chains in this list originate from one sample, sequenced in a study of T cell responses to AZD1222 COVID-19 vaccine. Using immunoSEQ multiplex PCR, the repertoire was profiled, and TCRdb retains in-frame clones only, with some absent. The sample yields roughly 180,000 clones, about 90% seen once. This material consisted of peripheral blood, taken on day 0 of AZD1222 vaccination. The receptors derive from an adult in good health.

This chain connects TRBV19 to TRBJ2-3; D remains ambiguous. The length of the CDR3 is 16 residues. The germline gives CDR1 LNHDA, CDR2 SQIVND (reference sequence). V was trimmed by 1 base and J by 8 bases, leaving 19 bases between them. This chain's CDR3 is CASSIVNPEAKATQYF. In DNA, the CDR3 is TGTGCCAGTAGTATAGTCAACCCCGAAGCTAAGGCTACGCAGTATTTT.

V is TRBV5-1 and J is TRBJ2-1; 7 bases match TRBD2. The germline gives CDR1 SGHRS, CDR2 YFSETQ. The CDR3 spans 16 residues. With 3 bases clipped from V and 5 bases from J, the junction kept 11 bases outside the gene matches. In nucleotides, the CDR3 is TGCGCCAGCAGCTCCTCCGGGACTAAAAGGCACAATGAGCAGTTCTTC. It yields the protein CASSSSGTKRHNEQFF.

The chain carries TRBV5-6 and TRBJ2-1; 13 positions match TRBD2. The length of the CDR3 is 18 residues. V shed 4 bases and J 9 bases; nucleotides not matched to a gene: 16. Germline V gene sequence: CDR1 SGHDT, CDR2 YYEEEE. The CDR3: CASSVGSGLAGRLGEQFF. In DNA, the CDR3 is TGTGCCAGCAGCGTTGGTTCGGGACTAGCGGGACGCCTCGGTGAGCAGTTCTTC.

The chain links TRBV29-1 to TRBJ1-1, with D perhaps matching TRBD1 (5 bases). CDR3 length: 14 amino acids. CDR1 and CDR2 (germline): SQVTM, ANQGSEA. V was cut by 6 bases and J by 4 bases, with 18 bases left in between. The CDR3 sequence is CSVGHTTGRTEAFF. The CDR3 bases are TGCAGCGTCGGACACACAACGGGACGCACTGAAGCTTTCTTT.

CDR3: CASSLASPEEQFF. The CDR3 bases are TGTGCCAGCAGCTTGGCCTCCCCGGAAGAGCAGTTCTTC. The chain is built from TRBV5-4 and TRBJ2-1; D call uncertain. V lost 0 bases and J 10 bases, leaving 11 bases between the germline ends. The V gene's germline CDR1 is SGHNT and CDR2 YYREEE (reference sequence). The CDR3 length is 13 residues.

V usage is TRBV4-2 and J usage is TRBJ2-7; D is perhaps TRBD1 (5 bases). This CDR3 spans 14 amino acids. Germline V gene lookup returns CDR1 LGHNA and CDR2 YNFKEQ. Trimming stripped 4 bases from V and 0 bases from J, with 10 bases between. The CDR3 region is CASSPLGVSYEQYF. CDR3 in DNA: TGTGCCAGCAGCCCTCTAGGGGTCTCCTACGAGCAGTACTTC.

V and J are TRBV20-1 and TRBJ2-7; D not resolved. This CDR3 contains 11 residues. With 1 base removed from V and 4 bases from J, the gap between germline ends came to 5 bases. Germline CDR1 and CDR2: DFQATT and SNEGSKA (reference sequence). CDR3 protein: CSARGPYEQYF. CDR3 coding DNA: TGCAGTGCTAGAGGCCCTTACGAGCAGTACTTC.